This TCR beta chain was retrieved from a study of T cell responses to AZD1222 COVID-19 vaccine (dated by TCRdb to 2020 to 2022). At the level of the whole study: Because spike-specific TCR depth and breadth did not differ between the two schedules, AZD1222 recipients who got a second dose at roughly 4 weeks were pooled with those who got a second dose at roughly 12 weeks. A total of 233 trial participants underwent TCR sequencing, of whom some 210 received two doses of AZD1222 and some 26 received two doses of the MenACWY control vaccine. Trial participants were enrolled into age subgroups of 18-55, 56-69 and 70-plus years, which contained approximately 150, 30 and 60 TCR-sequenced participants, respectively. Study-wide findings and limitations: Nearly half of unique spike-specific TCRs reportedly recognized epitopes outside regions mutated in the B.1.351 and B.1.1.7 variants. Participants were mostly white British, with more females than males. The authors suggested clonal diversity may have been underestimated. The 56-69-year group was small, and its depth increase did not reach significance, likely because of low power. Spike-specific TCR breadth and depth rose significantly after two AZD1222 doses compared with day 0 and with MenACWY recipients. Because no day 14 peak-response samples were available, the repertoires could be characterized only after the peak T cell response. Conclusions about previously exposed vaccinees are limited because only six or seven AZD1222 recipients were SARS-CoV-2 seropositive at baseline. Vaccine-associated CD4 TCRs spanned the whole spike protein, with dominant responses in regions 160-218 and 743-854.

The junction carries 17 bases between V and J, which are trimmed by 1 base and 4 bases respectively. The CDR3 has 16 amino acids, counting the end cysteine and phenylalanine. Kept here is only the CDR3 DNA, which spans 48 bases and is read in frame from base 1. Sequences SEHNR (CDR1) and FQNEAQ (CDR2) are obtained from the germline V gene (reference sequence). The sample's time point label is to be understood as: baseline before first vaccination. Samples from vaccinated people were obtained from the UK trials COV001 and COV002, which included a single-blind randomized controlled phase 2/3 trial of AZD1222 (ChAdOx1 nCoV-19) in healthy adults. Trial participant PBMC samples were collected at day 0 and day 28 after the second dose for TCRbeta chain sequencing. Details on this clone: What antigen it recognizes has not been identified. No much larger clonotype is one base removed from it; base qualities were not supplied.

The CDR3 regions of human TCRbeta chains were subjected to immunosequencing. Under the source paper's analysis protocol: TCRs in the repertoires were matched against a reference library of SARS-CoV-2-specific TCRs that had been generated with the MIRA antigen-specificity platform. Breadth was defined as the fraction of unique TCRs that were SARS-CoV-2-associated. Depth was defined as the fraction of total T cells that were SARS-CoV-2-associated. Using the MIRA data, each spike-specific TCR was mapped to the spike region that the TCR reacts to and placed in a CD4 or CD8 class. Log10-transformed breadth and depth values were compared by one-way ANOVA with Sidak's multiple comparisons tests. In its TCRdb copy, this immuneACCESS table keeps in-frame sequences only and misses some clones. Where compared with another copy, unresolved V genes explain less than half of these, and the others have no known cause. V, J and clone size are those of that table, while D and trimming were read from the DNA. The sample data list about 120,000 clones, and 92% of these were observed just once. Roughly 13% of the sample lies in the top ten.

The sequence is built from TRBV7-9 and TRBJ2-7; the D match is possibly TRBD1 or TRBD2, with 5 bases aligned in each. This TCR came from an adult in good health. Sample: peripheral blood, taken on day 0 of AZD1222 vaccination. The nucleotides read TGTGCCAGCAGCTTAGAGGGGAGCTACCAGCAGTACGAGCAGTACTTC. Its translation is CASSLEGSYQQYEQYF.